This entry concerns a single TCR beta chain. The data are from a study of cytotoxic CD8 clonotypes in ibrutinib-treated CLL. The CDR3 covers 14 residues. CDR1 and CDR2 (germline): MNHNY, SVGAGI (reference sequence). Trimming stripped 7 bases from V and 5 bases from J, with 14 bases between. TCRdb's table, derived via immunoSEQ multiplex PCR, lists solely in-frame clones and lacks some. In the table there are about 50,000 clones, 45% to 60% of which are singletons. The sample consisted of PBMCs, taken after 24 months of ibrutinib treatment. This sequence was found in a human donor with chronic lymphocytic leukemia. V and J are TRBV6-6 and TRBJ2-2; D remains unclear. The CDR3 here is CASKSEGRTGELFF. The CDR3 bases are TGTGCCAGCAAGTCCGAAGGGCGAACCGGGGAGCTGTTTTTT.